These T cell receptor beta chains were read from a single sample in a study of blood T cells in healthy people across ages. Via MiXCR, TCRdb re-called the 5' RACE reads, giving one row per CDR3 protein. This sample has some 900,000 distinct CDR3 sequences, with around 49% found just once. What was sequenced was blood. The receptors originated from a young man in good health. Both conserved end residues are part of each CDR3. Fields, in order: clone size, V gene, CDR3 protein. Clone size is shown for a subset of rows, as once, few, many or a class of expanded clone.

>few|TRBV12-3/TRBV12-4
CAEGGPGNTEAFF
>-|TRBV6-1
CASSEDGRPLYGYTF
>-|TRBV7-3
CASSLTLTPLADSEQFF
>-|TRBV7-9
CASSFTSGGIRAQFF
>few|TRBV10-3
CAISGDTLAKNIQYF
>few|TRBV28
CASSPNSFLKNTEAFF
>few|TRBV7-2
CASSRSGGTRNNEQFF
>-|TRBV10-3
CAAGGNGELFF
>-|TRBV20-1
CSALRLAEGYEQYF
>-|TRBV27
CASGFYNEQFF
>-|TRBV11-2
CASSVDRGANTEAFF
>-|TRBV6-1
CASSGLVSSYEQYF
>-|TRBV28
CARGRNNQPQHF
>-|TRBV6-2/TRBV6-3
CASSYGPLEQFF
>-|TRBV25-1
CASSPPGAYSYNEQFF
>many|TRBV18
CASSPLPTGYSYEQYF
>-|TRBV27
CASSRKGTTSNYGYTF
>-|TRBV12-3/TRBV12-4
CASSLSSGLAGERYQETQYF
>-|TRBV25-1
CASSLTGTGGIEQFF
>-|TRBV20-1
CSARVPGLPYNEQFF
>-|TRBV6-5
CASSSPGRGAQYF
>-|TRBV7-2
CASSLRGGRADLAKNIQYF
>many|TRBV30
CAWSVASGGLQTQYF
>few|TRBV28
CASTSGDRGSYEQYF
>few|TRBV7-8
CASSLGEGGYTF
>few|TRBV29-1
CSAGQGIDEQFF
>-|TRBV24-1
CATSAHWDTEAFF
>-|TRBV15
CATSRGRMNTEAFF
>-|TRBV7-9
CAGTASQEHTEAFF
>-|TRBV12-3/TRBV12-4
CASSWATQQPQHF
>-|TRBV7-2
CASSPLRISRGQETQYF
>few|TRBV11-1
CASSADGPYGYTF
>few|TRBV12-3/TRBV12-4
CASSSPPGGPGYTF
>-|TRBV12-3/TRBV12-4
CASTPGANYGYTF